This T cell receptor (beta chain) was captured by sequencing in a study of early stage breast cancer tumors. Background on the study: ER+/PR+/HER2- status applied to about 80% of the 16 invasive breast tumors.

Each sample had two DNA replicates, about 0.5 ug blood or approximately 1.5 ug tissue. TCRdb's copy holds only in-frame clones and misses some; the assay was immunoSEQ multiplex PCR. Of over 5,000 clones in the sample, around 70% were seen once. The CDR3 is made up of 13 amino acids. Deletions cut 3 bases from V and 1 base from J, with 6 bases between. Germline V gives CDR1 WNHNN, CDR2 SYGVQD (reference sequence). Study results and limitations: Compared with adjacent normal breast, tumors showed about 2.4-fold denser, more clonal T cells. Enriched TCRB sequences shared across patients were mostly commonly generated sequences.

This clone turned up a few times. As yet, its antigen is unknown. The gene calls are TRBV10-1 and TRBJ1-1; unclear D gene. The source material was breast tumor tissue. This receptor was obtained from a person in their sixties with breast cancer. For the CDR3, the DNA is TGCGCCAGCAGTGAAGACGAGAACACTGAAGCTTTCTTT. Amino acids: CASSEDENTEAFF.